This T cell receptor beta chain stems from a study of blood T cells in healthy people across ages. Looking at the study overall: Every two T cells gave about one barcoded beta molecule via template switching. Study results and limitations: Reliance upon unsorted PBMCs precluded definitive naive versus antigen-experienced comparison.

Primers used in a second PCR of roughly 6 to 11 cycles were a sample-barcoded 5' primer and a J-beta primer mix. TCRdb ran MiXCR on the 5' RACE reads and lists one entry per CDR3 protein. The repertoire consists of about 2 million distinct CDR3 sequences, with roughly 50% occurring once and the leading ten covering 2.1%. There are 13 residues in the CDR3. Unmatched junction bases numbered 3, after V lost 4 bases and J lost 6 bases. Germline-derived CDR1 and CDR2 are MDHEN and SYDVKM. About this clonotype itself: The antigen is unknown.

This sequence originates from a woman aged 40 to 50 in good health. The V gene is TRBV28, the J gene TRBJ1-2, with 9 bases that match TRBD1. Sequencing was performed on blood. The CDR3 DNA follows: TGTGCCAGCAGTTGGACAGGGGAGAATGGCTACACCTTC. This gives the protein CASSWTGENGYTF.